This TCR beta chain was observed in a study of T cells after yellow fever vaccination. Study in general: Low-cell-number fractions underwent preparation using SMART-Seq v4 Ultra Low Input.

Study-level findings and limits: The secondary response was weaker but peaked faster, day 5 versus 15. Among primary-vaccination clones, most reappeared after the booster, at just under 98% for CD4 and 88% for CD8.

5'RACE template switching produced TCR cDNA carrying a universal primer site and UMIs. TCRdb ran MiXCR on the 5' RACE reads and lists one entry per CDR3 protein. The sample lists 310,000 or so distinct CDR3 sequences, 6.8% occurring once. Trimming took off 4 bases at V and 8 bases at J, with 8 bases between the two ends. Germline V gives CDR1 SNHLY, CDR2 FYNNEI. This CDR3 has 11 amino acids. This clonotype has a handful of counts. Its antigen is unidentified. The V call is TRBV2, the J call TRBJ1-2, with D hard to call. The sequenced sample was PBMCs, obtained 45 days after the first yellow fever vaccination. The receptor's source is a man younger than 35 who received the YFV17D yellow fever vaccine. In nucleotides, the CDR3 is TGTGCCAGCAGTGCTATTAAGGGCTACACCTTC. As protein: CASSAIKGYTF.